This T cell receptor beta chain derives from a study of OX40 agonist ivuxolimab in advanced cancers. For the wider study: The costimulatory receptor OX40 (CD134) was targeted by ivuxolimab, a fully human IgG2 agonistic monoclonal antibody. Intravenous ivuxolimab was administered to patients every 2 weeks at six dose levels: 0.01, 0.1, 0.3, 1.5, 3 and 10 mg/kg. Among the roughly 52 dose-escalation patients, approximately 20 had hepatocellular carcinoma, roughly 15 melanoma, 9 renal cell carcinoma and 9 head and neck cancer. In the dose-escalation cohort, around four fifths of patients were male, and the mean age was approximately 64 years, with a range of about 23 to 85. Prior anti-PD-1, anti-PD-L1 or anti-CTLA-4 therapy was permitted, and checkpoint inhibitors had been received by less than 45% of dose-escalation patients. Partial responses were achieved by three dose-escalation patients, of whom one had hepatocellular carcinoma and two had cutaneous melanoma. The purpose of peripheral TCRbeta sequencing was to test whether ivuxolimab changed TCR sequence diversity and led to clonal T-cell expansion. The paper describes the monotherapy dose-escalation part (N of about 57 patients) of the phase I trial of ivuxolimab. Study-wide findings and limitations: Antigen specificity was not determined for the clonally expanded peripheral T cells. Low levels of normalized T-cell clonal expansion were also seen in some patients who did not respond. After ivuxolimab, expanded clones were on average more numerous among CD8+ T cells than among CD4+ T cells. In partial responders in the 0.1-3.0 mg/kg groups, normalized peripheral clonal expansion was found to be among the lowest, especially among CD8+ T cells. At doses from 0.1 to 3.0 mg/kg, clonal expansion was seen in both CD4+ and CD8+ blood T cells between baseline and week 6.

The CDR3 covers 16 residues, taking in both the cysteine and the phenylalanine. CDR3 DNA is the only sequence kept; it has 48 bases, read in frame from the first base. Trimming takes 5 bases off V and 9 bases off J; junction bases not matched to a gene: 9. The germline V gene (reference sequence) yields MNHNY for CDR1 and SVGAGI for CDR2. Genomic DNA was isolated from the sorted cells so that the TCRbeta CDR3 region could be sequenced. The immunoSEQ Assay was used to sequence the TCRbeta CDR3 regions. This immuneACCESS table, as held by TCRdb, lists in-frame sequences with V and J called but not all clones. Of the missing ones, under half trace to an unresolved V gene in checked studies; the others have no known cause. Counted in this sample were 70,000 or so clones; roughly 87% of them appeared once. The top ten clones comprise about 2.1% of the sample. The trial excluded patients who had a history of autoimmune disease or who were on systemic immunosuppression. Peripheral blood for TCR sequencing was drawn from every dose cohort at baseline, at cycle 4 day 1 and at cycle 7 day 1. The samples were taken from a phase I, first-in-human, multicenter, open-label dose-escalation trial of ivuxolimab. The trial enrolled adults with locally advanced or metastatic head and neck squamous cell, hepatocellular, melanoma or renal cell carcinoma. Before TCR sequencing, CD4+ T cells and CD8+ T cells from peripheral blood were sorted into separate populations.

As regards this clone: The target of this receptor is not known. There are no base qualities to consult, and no much larger clone falls within one base.

The rearrangement combines TRBV6-6 with TRBJ2-1, and TRBD2 matches 14 of the central bases. The source is an adult with an advanced solid tumor such as melanoma, head and neck, liver or kidney cancer. This sample comprised CD4+ or CD8+ T cells sorted from blood, obtained in a trial of the OX40 agonist ivuxolimab. The CDR3 region reads CASSPGTSGRRGEQFF. The nucleotide sequence is given as TGTGCCAGCAGTCCCGGGACTAGCGGGAGAAGGGGTGAGCAGTTCTTC.